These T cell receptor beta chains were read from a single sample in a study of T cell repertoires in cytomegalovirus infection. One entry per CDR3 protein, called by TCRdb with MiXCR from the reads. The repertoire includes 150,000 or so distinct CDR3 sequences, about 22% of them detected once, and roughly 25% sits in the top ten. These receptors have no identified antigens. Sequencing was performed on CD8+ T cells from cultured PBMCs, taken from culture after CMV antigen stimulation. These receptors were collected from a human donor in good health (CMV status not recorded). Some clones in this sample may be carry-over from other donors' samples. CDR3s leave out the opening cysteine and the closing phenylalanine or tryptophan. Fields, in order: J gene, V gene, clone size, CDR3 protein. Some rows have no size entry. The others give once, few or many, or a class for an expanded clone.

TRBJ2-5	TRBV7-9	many	ASSPWDYQETQY
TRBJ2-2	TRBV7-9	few	ASSSPGTGTLGRSTGELF
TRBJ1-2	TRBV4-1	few	ASSQGGPAGGYT
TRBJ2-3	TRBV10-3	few	AISGQGVADTQY
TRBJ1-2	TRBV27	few	ASGDRLDGYT
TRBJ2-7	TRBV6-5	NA	ASSDTGVDYEQY
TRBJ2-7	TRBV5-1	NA	ASSFGASYEQY
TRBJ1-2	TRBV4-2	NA	ASSQENTATSHYGYT
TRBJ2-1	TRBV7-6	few	ASSLEASGGSYNEQF
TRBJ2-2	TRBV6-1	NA	ASSNRDRGWTGELF
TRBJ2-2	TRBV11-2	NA	ASNLFRGTTGELF
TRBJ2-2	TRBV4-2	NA	ASRPSGTENTGELF
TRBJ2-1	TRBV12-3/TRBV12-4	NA	ASSPTGDGGNEQF
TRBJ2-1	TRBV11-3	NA	ASSLSGTSDHNEQF
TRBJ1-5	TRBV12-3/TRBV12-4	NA	ASSAENSEPQH
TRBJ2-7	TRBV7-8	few	ASSVTAEQY
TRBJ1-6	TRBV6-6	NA	ASSYSGQVNSPLH
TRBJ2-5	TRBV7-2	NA	ASSSGTSETQY
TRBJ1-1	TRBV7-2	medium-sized	ASTLDTGARGEAF
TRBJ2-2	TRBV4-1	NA	ASCQSPGTGGTGELF
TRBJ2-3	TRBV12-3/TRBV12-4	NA	ASSPKGRITDTQY
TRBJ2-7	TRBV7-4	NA	ASSSSGREQY
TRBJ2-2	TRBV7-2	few	ASSFPPENTGELF
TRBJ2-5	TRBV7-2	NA	ASSLTGTSGGAETQY
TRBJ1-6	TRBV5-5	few	ASSFFGFNSPLH
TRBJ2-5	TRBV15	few	ATSRTSTKETQY
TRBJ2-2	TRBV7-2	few	ASSFPDFGELF
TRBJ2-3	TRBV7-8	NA	ASSPGTGAGADTQY
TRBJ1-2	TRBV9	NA	ASSANRRGYT
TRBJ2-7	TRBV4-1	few	ASSQPPDGRPTYEQY
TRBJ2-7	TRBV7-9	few	ASSPGGPYEQY
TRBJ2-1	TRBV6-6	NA	ASSYSPRSGGPDEQF
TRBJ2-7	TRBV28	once	ASSYQGEGPYEQY
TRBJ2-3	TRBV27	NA	ATGGASGGRNTQY
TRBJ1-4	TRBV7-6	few	ASLLGTQLF
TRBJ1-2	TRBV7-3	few	ASSLSLPGQENYGYT
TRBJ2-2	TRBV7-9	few	ASSPGELF
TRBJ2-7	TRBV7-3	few	ASSSSGTSYEQY
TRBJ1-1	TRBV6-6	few	ASSYTPGHLNTEAF
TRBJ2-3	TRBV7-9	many	ASSPLGGGAADTQY
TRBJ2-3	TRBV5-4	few	ASSRGRGDTQY
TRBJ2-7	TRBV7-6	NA	ASSLETTGGTYEQY
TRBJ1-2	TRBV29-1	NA	SVEDRSSTGRVSYGYT
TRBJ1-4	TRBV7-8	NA	ASSLQGLTNEKLF
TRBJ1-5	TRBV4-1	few	ASSHSRTLNQPQH
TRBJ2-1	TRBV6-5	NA	ASSWKGQTNEQF
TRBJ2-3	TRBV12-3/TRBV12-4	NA	ASSFGREEGDTQY
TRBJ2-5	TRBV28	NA	ASSPRDGAYQETQY
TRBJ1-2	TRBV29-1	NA	SARNDLNYGYT
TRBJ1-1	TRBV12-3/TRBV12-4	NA	ASSLTGKEAF